A selection of T cell receptor beta chains follows, all from one sample in a study of blood T cells in healthy people across ages. One entry per CDR3 protein results from TCRdb running MiXCR on the 5' RACE reads. The sample has around 1,100,000 distinct CDR3 sequences, roughly two fifths seen once. The sample was blood. These receptors all stem from a man aged 18 to 29 in good health. CDR3s include the opening cysteine and the closing phenylalanine or tryptophan. Each record gives: clone size, D gene, V gene, J gene, CDR3 protein, CDR3 DNA. D genes are given only for firm matches. For some rows the clone size is stated as once, few or many, or as a class when expanded; others skip it.

clone_size: -; d_call: TRBD1; v_call: TRBV7-2; j_call: TRBJ2-2; cdr3_aa: CASSSPDRDPGELFF; cdr3_nt: TGTGCCAGCAGCTCCCCCGACAGGGACCCCGGGGAGCTGTTTTTT
clone_size: many; d_call: -; v_call: TRBV10-3; j_call: TRBJ1-2; cdr3_aa: CAISLDSPYYGYTF; cdr3_nt: TGTGCCATCAGCCTAGACAGCCCCTACTATGGCTACACCTTC
clone_size: -; d_call: -; v_call: TRBV6-1; j_call: TRBJ1-5; cdr3_aa: CASSETWTAGNQPQHF; cdr3_nt: TGTGCCAGCAGTGAAACGTGGACGGCGGGCAATCAGCCCCAGCATTTT
clone_size: -; d_call: -; v_call: TRBV9; j_call: TRBJ1-4; cdr3_aa: CASSAQHRDPNEKLFF; cdr3_nt: TGTGCCAGCAGCGCCCAGCACAGGGATCCTAATGAAAAACTGTTTTTT
clone_size: few; d_call: -; v_call: TRBV25-1; j_call: TRBJ1-1; cdr3_aa: CASSELGLEAFF; cdr3_nt: TGTGCCAGCAGTGAATTAGGACTTGAAGCTTTCTTT
clone_size: -; d_call: -; v_call: TRBV4-3; j_call: TRBJ1-1; cdr3_aa: CASSQAGAGKRAFF; cdr3_nt: TGCGCCAGCAGCCAAGCTGGGGCAGGGAAGAGGGCTTTCTTT
clone_size: -; d_call: -; v_call: TRBV5-1; j_call: TRBJ1-4; cdr3_aa: CASSLEAQQSELFF; cdr3_nt: TGCGCCAGCAGCTTGGAGGCCCAACAGAGCGAACTGTTTTTT
clone_size: few; d_call: -; v_call: TRBV7-6; j_call: TRBJ2-7; cdr3_aa: CASSEGETYEQYF; cdr3_nt: TGTGCCAGCAGCGAGGGCGAAACCTACGAGCAGTACTTC
clone_size: few; d_call: -; v_call: TRBV3-1; j_call: TRBJ2-1; cdr3_aa: CASKRGATYNEQFF; cdr3_nt: TGTGCCAGCAAGAGAGGGGCCACCTACAATGAGCAGTTCTTC
clone_size: once; d_call: -; v_call: TRBV20-1; j_call: TRBJ1-1; cdr3_aa: CSASPQAGTEAFF; cdr3_nt: TGCAGTGCTAGCCCACAGGCGGGAACTGAAGCTTTCTTT
clone_size: once; d_call: -; v_call: TRBV5-1; j_call: TRBJ1-2; cdr3_aa: CASSWETPAAYGYTF; cdr3_nt: TGCGCCAGCAGCTGGGAGACTCCGGCGGCCTATGGCTACACCTTC
clone_size: -; d_call: TRBD1; v_call: TRBV29-1; j_call: TRBJ1-2; cdr3_aa: CSVGQGNNYGYTF; cdr3_nt: TGCAGCGTTGGACAGGGGAATAACTATGGCTACACCTTC
clone_size: few; d_call: TRBD2; v_call: TRBV4-1; j_call: TRBJ2-3; cdr3_aa: CASSQDIEERGGQDTQYF; cdr3_nt: TGCGCCAGCAGCCAAGATATCGAGGAGCGGGGGGGCCAAGATACGCAGTATTTT
clone_size: few; d_call: -; v_call: TRBV12-3/TRBV12-4; j_call: TRBJ1-2; cdr3_aa: CASSSGADGYTF; cdr3_nt: TGTGCCAGCAGTTCTGGGGCGGATGGCTACACCTTC
clone_size: few; d_call: -; v_call: TRBV25-1; j_call: TRBJ1-6; cdr3_aa: CASSEYRSAAALHF; cdr3_nt: TGTGCCAGCAGTGAATATCGTTCCGCTGCGGCCCTCCACTTT
clone_size: -; d_call: TRBD1; v_call: TRBV6-6; j_call: TRBJ2-1; cdr3_aa: CASSNRDRDQETQFF; cdr3_nt: TGTGCCAGCAGTAACCGGGACAGGGACCAAGAGACCCAGTTCTTC
clone_size: -; d_call: -; v_call: TRBV29-1; j_call: TRBJ2-5; cdr3_aa: CSVEGLGNQETQYF; cdr3_nt: TGCAGCGTTGAGGGCTTAGGGAACCAAGAGACCCAGTACTTC
clone_size: -; d_call: TRBD1; v_call: TRBV10-3; j_call: TRBJ1-6; cdr3_aa: CAISPGQGQDSPLHF; cdr3_nt: TGTGCCATCAGTCCTGGACAGGGACAGGATTCACCCCTCCACTTT
clone_size: many; d_call: -; v_call: TRBV4-3; j_call: TRBJ2-2; cdr3_aa: CASSQPDRFGTGELFF; cdr3_nt: TGCGCCAGCAGCCAACCCGACCGCTTTGGGACCGGGGAGCTGTTTTTT
clone_size: few; d_call: -; v_call: TRBV25-1; j_call: TRBJ2-5; cdr3_aa: CTSSVLGETQYF; cdr3_nt: TGTACCAGCAGTGTTCTGGGAGAGACCCAGTACTTC
clone_size: few; d_call: TRBD2; v_call: TRBV6-5; j_call: TRBJ2-5; cdr3_aa: CASSYNRGEGETQYF; cdr3_nt: TGTGCCAGCAGTTACAATCGGGGGGAAGGAGAGACCCAGTACTTC
clone_size: few; d_call: -; v_call: TRBV20-1; j_call: TRBJ1-1; cdr3_aa: CSASPSAFTEAFF; cdr3_nt: TGCAGTGCTAGTCCATCAGCGTTCACTGAAGCTTTCTTT
clone_size: -; d_call: -; v_call: TRBV12-3/TRBV12-4; j_call: TRBJ2-3; cdr3_aa: CASGRLGAGDTQYF; cdr3_nt: TGTGCCAGCGGTCGGTTGGGGGCAGGAGATACGCAGTATTTT
clone_size: few; d_call: -; v_call: TRBV7-9; j_call: TRBJ1-1; cdr3_aa: CASGAGFATEAFF; cdr3_nt: TGTGCCAGCGGGGCAGGGTTCGCCACTGAAGCTTTCTTT
clone_size: -; d_call: -; v_call: TRBV20-1; j_call: TRBJ1-1; cdr3_aa: CSAPREAFF; cdr3_nt: TGCAGTGCTCCACGGGAAGCTTTCTTT
clone_size: many; d_call: TRBD2; v_call: TRBV20-1; j_call: TRBJ2-1; cdr3_aa: CSATLAGVYNEQFF; cdr3_nt: TGCAGTGCTACTCTAGCGGGGGTATACAATGAGCAGTTCTTC
clone_size: few; d_call: TRBD1; v_call: TRBV20-1; j_call: TRBJ2-3; cdr3_aa: CSARIPRDRWWDTQYF; cdr3_nt: TGCAGTGCTAGAATCCCCCGGGACAGGTGGTGGGATACGCAGTATTTT
clone_size: -; d_call: TRBD2; v_call: TRBV5-1; j_call: TRBJ2-1; cdr3_aa: CASSNPSSGGLQNEQFF; cdr3_nt: TGCGCCAGCAGCAATCCCTCTAGCGGGGGCCTTCAGAATGAGCAGTTCTTC
clone_size: few; d_call: -; v_call: TRBV10-3; j_call: TRBJ2-1; cdr3_aa: CAICPSEGGHEQFF; cdr3_nt: TGTGCCATCTGCCCTAGCGAAGGTGGCCATGAGCAGTTCTTC
clone_size: -; d_call: TRBD2; v_call: TRBV6-2/TRBV6-3; j_call: TRBJ2-5; cdr3_aa: CASAGGVYQETQYF; cdr3_nt: TGTGCCAGCGCGGGAGGGGTGTACCAAGAGACCCAGTACTTC
clone_size: few; d_call: -; v_call: TRBV12-3/TRBV12-4; j_call: TRBJ2-1; cdr3_aa: CASSFRPYNEQFF; cdr3_nt: TGTGCCAGCAGTTTCCGCCCCTACAATGAGCAGTTCTTC
clone_size: -; d_call: -; v_call: TRBV20-1; j_call: TRBJ1-1; cdr3_aa: CSAPEASSTEAFF; cdr3_nt: TGCAGTGCCCCGGAGGCCTCATCCACTGAAGCTTTCTTT
clone_size: -; d_call: -; v_call: TRBV10-3; j_call: TRBJ1-1; cdr3_aa: CAISRDGTDTEAFF; cdr3_nt: TGTGCCATCAGCAGGGACGGAACGGACACTGAAGCTTTCTTT
clone_size: few; d_call: -; v_call: TRBV24-1; j_call: TRBJ2-1; cdr3_aa: CATATAEGSNEQFF; cdr3_nt: TGTGCCACCGCAACAGCAGAAGGAAGCAATGAGCAGTTCTTC
clone_size: many; d_call: TRBD1; v_call: TRBV12-3/TRBV12-4; j_call: TRBJ2-1; cdr3_aa: CASSLGDRYNEQFF; cdr3_nt: TGTGCCAGCAGTTTAGGGGACAGATACAATGAGCAGTTCTTC
clone_size: few; d_call: TRBD2; v_call: TRBV6-2/TRBV6-3; j_call: TRBJ2-3; cdr3_aa: CASRASGGAYTQYF; cdr3_nt: TGTGCCAGCAGAGCTAGCGGGGGGGCTTATACGCAGTATTTT
clone_size: -; d_call: -; v_call: TRBV7-2; j_call: TRBJ2-4; cdr3_aa: CASSLDRNRGNIQYF; cdr3_nt: TGTGCCAGCAGCTTAGACCGGAATAGGGGGAACATTCAGTACTTC
clone_size: -; d_call: TRBD1; v_call: TRBV7-9; j_call: TRBJ1-4; cdr3_aa: CASSLALTGAGRNEKLFF; cdr3_nt: TGTGCCAGCAGCTTAGCGCTAACAGGGGCAGGACGAAATGAAAAACTGTTTTTT
clone_size: few; d_call: -; v_call: TRBV5-1; j_call: TRBJ2-3; cdr3_aa: CASSRVIGTDTQYF; cdr3_nt: TGCGCCAGCAGCCGAGTAATAGGGACAGATACGCAGTATTTT
clone_size: many; d_call: -; v_call: TRBV7-2; j_call: TRBJ1-1; cdr3_aa: CASSLSRITEAFF; cdr3_nt: TGTGCCAGCAGCTTATCACGGATCACTGAAGCTTTCTTT
clone_size: once; d_call: TRBD1; v_call: TRBV2; j_call: TRBJ2-1; cdr3_aa: CASGTEQETQFF; cdr3_nt: TGTGCCAGTGGGACAGAACAAGAGACCCAGTTCTTC
clone_size: few; d_call: -; v_call: TRBV12-3/TRBV12-4; j_call: TRBJ1-5; cdr3_aa: CASSALRAGAGNQPQHF; cdr3_nt: TGTGCCAGCAGCGCACTCCGGGCAGGGGCGGGCAATCAGCCCCAGCATTTT
clone_size: -; d_call: -; v_call: TRBV10-3; j_call: TRBJ2-7; cdr3_aa: CAVRPNSYEQYF; cdr3_nt: TGTGCCGTCAGACCAAACTCCTACGAGCAGTACTTC
clone_size: -; d_call: -; v_call: TRBV9; j_call: TRBJ1-1; cdr3_aa: CASSVDGVDTEAFF; cdr3_nt: TGTGCCAGCAGCGTAGATGGGGTTGACACTGAAGCTTTCTTT
clone_size: -; d_call: -; v_call: TRBV7-9; j_call: TRBJ1-2; cdr3_aa: CASSLEADHGYTF; cdr3_nt: TGTGCCAGCAGCTTAGAGGCAGACCATGGCTACACCTTC
clone_size: -; d_call: -; v_call: TRBV7-8; j_call: TRBJ1-5; cdr3_aa: CASSLGYQGWEPQHF; cdr3_nt: TGTGCCAGCAGCTTAGGCTATCAGGGATGGGAGCCCCAGCATTTT
clone_size: -; d_call: -; v_call: TRBV20-1; j_call: TRBJ2-7; cdr3_aa: CSAIWQEHEQYF; cdr3_nt: TGCAGTGCTATATGGCAGGAGCATGAGCAGTACTTC
clone_size: few; d_call: -; v_call: TRBV29-1; j_call: TRBJ2-3; cdr3_aa: CSVDGASTDTQYF; cdr3_nt: TGCAGCGTTGACGGGGCTAGCACAGATACGCAGTATTTT
clone_size: -; d_call: -; v_call: TRBV6-5; j_call: TRBJ1-1; cdr3_aa: CASSFSRFENTEAFF; cdr3_nt: TGTGCCAGCAGTTTTAGTCGTTTTGAGAACACTGAAGCTTTCTTT
clone_size: -; d_call: TRBD2; v_call: TRBV7-6; j_call: TRBJ2-3; cdr3_aa: CASSLRLASDTQYF; cdr3_nt: TGTGCCAGCAGCTTGAGACTAGCTTCAGATACGCAGTATTTT
clone_size: few; d_call: -; v_call: TRBV12-3/TRBV12-4; j_call: TRBJ2-1; cdr3_aa: CASNRAGDEQFF; cdr3_nt: TGTGCCAGCAACAGAGCCGGGGATGAGCAGTTCTTC
clone_size: -; d_call: -; v_call: TRBV6-2/TRBV6-3; j_call: TRBJ2-5; cdr3_aa: CASSPPQIQETQYF; cdr3_nt: TGTGCCAGCAGCCCCCCCCAGATACAAGAGACCCAGTACTTC
clone_size: few; d_call: -; v_call: TRBV29-1; j_call: TRBJ2-7; cdr3_aa: CSVVGGGEQYF; cdr3_nt: TGCAGCGTTGTAGGAGGTGGTGAGCAGTACTTC
clone_size: few; d_call: -; v_call: TRBV20-1; j_call: TRBJ1-1; cdr3_aa: CSASGPTNTEAFF; cdr3_nt: TGCAGTGCCTCGGGCCCTACGAACACTGAAGCTTTCTTT